Sequencing of this T cell receptor (beta chain) was carried out in a study of blood T cell repertoires in COVID-19. Study information: The United States, Italy and Spain supplied acute and convalescent COVID-19 samples. The cDNA or gDNA used as material had been derived from T cells, B-cell-depleted T cells, or PBMCs.

Unmatched junction bases numbered 8, after V lost 0 bases and J lost 9 bases. Germline-derived CDR1 and CDR2 are LNHNV and YYDKDF (reference sequence). The CDR3 covers 16 residues. The table came from immunoSEQ multiplex PCR; TCRdb's copy has only in-frame clones and leaves some out. The table lists about 150,000 clones, under 85% of them singletons, with more than 3% in the top ten. Sequencing was carried out using peripheral blood. The rearrangement joins TRBV15 to TRBJ2-1; the match to TRBD1 covers 10 bases. The TCR comes from an elderly woman with acute or convalescent COVID-19. CDR3: CATSREPGQGTGEQFF. The CDR3 bases are TGTGCCACCAGCAGAGAACCGGGACAGGGGACGGGTGAGCAGTTCTTC.